A single count supports the clone carrying this TCR beta chain. The antigen remains undetermined. The data derive from a study of cytomegalovirus exposure and HLA in healthy donors. The PCR made use of 60 Vbeta and 13 Jbeta primers. Profiled with immunoSEQ multiplex PCR; TCRdb holds only in-frame clones, not every one. The table lists some 65,000 clones, 62% of them singletons. General study results and limits: TCR beta chain V- and J-gene trimming was linked, in a later analysis, to a missense variant in DCLRE1C.

CDR1 is MGHDK, CDR2 SYGVNS, per germline. V was trimmed by 1 base and J by 7 bases, leaving 13 bases between them. The CDR3 is made up of 15 amino acids. The sequencing sample was made of PBMCs. This receptor was taken from a man aged 25 to 45 in good health and CMV-seronegative. This sequence joins TRBV25-1 and TRBJ1-4; possibly TRBD1 for D (5 bases). CDR3 amino acids: CASSEFGGKGEKLFF. DNA for the CDR3: TGTGCCAGCAGTGAATTCGGGGGGAAGGGTGAAAAACTGTTTTTT.